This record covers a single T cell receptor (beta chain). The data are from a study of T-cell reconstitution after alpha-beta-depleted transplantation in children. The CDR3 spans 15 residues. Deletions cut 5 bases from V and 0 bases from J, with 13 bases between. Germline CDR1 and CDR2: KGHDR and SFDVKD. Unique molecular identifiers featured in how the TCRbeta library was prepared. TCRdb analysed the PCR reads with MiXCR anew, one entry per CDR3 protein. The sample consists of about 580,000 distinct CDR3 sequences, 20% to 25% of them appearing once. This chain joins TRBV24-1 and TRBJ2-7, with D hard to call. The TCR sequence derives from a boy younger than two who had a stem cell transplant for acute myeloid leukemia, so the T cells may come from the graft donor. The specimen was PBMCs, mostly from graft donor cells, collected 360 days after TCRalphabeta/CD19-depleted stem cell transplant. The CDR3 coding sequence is TGTGCCACCAGTGGGTCCGGCTCCAGCTCCTACGAGCAGTACTTC. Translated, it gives CATSGSGSSSYEQYF.